These 24 T cell receptor beta chains were sequenced from one sample in a study of post-analysis software for immune sequencing data. These TCRs are of unknown antigen specificity. Unique molecular identifiers were present in the TCR beta cDNA libraries. TCRdb re-called the PCR reads through MiXCR, storing one row per CDR3 protein. This table has about 570,000 distinct CDR3 sequences, around 36% appearing once. General study results and limits: Relative to controls, patients had about five TRBV segments at higher frequency, with TRBV5-6, TRBV5-1 and TRBV20-1 among these.

The sample was blood. These receptor sequences come from a girl aged 2-17 years with multiple sclerosis.

Comments on this clonotype: The CDR3 does not close with the conserved phenylalanine or tryptophan, likely indicating a read error. The V call is TRBV4-2, the J call TRBJ2-6; 9 positions agree with TRBD1. Germline trimming cut 3 bases from V and 0 bases from J; bases unmatched to any gene: 6. Germline CDR1 and CDR2: LGHNA and YNFKEQ. The CDR3 runs 18 residues. The CDR3 is CASSQPGQGRSGANVLTV. CDR3 coding DNA: TGTGCCAGCAGCCAGCCGGGACAGGGCCGCTCTGGGGCCAACGTCCTGACTGTC.

The chain employs TRBV20-1 and TRBJ1-4; 7 nucleotides align to TRBD1. Per the germline V gene, CDR1 is DFQATT and CDR2 is SNEGSKA (reference sequence). There are 12 residues in the CDR3. This CDR3 is CTAGGTNEKLFF. In DNA form, the CDR3 reads TGCACCGCAGGGGGGACTAATGAAAAACTGTTTTTT.

The V gene is TRBV20-1, the J gene TRBJ2-1; D is possibly TRBD1 or TRBD2 (5 bases each). Germline V lookup: CDR1 DFQATT, CDR2 SNEGSKA (reference sequence). This CDR3 spans 10 amino acids. In DNA, the CDR3 is TGCAGGGGGGACCGAAATGAGCAGTTCTTC. Its translation is CRGDRNEQFF.

A few counts support this clonotype. The CDR3 DNA is TGCAGCGTGGCCGGACAGGAGAGCACAGATACGCAGTATTTT. Its translation: CSVAGQESTDTQYF. The chain combines TRBV29-1 with TRBJ2-3; TRBD1 agrees at 7 bases. The CDR3 consists of 14 residues. Germline loops: CDR1 SQVTM, CDR2 ANQGSEA. V lost 6 bases, J lost 0 bases, and 6 bases stayed unmatched.

The CDR3 bases are TGCAGCGTTGAGCGGGGGTCAGATACGCAGTATTTT. Encoded protein: CSVERGSDTQYF. The chain employs TRBV29-1 and TRBJ2-3, with 7 bases aligning to TRBD2. Trimming at V came to 3 bases and at J to 4 bases, leaving 1 base not matched to a gene. The CDR3 is 12 residues long. CDR1 is SQVTM and CDR2 is ANQGSEA in the germline V gene.

This clonotype was counted between two and nine times. The chain joins TRBV14 to TRBJ2-7; weak D call: TRBD1 (6 bases). This CDR3 has 14 residues. The germline V gene encodes CDR1 SGHDN and CDR2 FVKESK. Trimming removed 0 bases from V and 5 bases from J, with 11 bases in between. CDR3 in DNA: TGTGCCAGCAGCCAAGATGGGACAATCCACGAGCAGTACTTC. It yields the protein CASSQDGTIHEQYF.

In regard to this clonotype: The CDR3 end shows no conserved phenylalanine or tryptophan, and so a read error is likely. The CDR3 spells CASSFSGAGANVLTS. DNA for the CDR3: TGTGCCAGCAGTTTCAGTGGGGCCGGGGCCAACGTCCTGACTTCC. This chain links TRBV12-3 or TRBV12-4 with TRBJ2-6, with D possibly being TRBD1 (5 bases). The CDR3 is 15 residues long. V was clipped by 3 bases and J by 4 bases, with 10 bases between them.

V is TRBV20-1 and J is TRBJ2-2, with D possibly being TRBD2 (5 bases). The CDR3 has 13 amino acids. The V gene's germline CDR1 is DFQATT and CDR2 SNEGSKA (reference sequence). V was trimmed by 3 bases and J by 8 bases, leaving 13 bases between them. CDR3 amino acids: CSARKAGWGELFF. The CDR3 DNA follows: TGCAGTGCTAGGAAGGCGGGCTGGGGGGAGCTGTTTTTT.

Worth noting for this clonotype: One base away lies a much larger clone, so this may be a sequencing read error. The genes are TRBV11-2 and TRBJ2-1; D is ambiguous. The CDR3 is 14 amino acids. Trimming cost V 4 bases and J 8 bases, with 15 bases left between them. From germline, CDR1 is SGHAT and CDR2 FQNNGV. The CDR3 region is CASSYDGSLDEQFF. The CDR3 coding sequence is TGTGCCAGCAGCTATGACGGTTCCCTTGATGAGCAGTTCTTC.

This clonotype was recorded many times. The J gene is TRBJ2-1, the V gene TRBV12-5; D is unresolved. The CDR3 is 11 residues long. With 2 bases removed from V and 9 bases from J, the gap between germline ends came to 5 bases. Per germline, CDR1 LGHNT and CDR2 FRNRAP. DNA for the CDR3: TGTGCTAGTGGTTTGAACGGTGAGCAGTTCTTC. This sequence encodes CASGLNGEQFF.

The chain employs TRBV29-1 and TRBJ1-2; 8 nucleotides line up with TRBD1. With V trimmed by 6 bases and J by 4 bases, 10 bases remained unmatched. Germline V gene sequence: CDR1 SQVTM, CDR2 ANQGSEA. The CDR3 contains 14 residues. This CDR3 reads CSVKTLDRGYGYTF. The CDR3 DNA reads TGCAGCGTAAAAACCCTAGACAGGGGCTATGGCTACACCTTC.

Concerning this clonotype: A much larger clone differs by one base, so this may be a read error. The genes are TRBV11-3 and TRBJ2-3; 8 bases agree with TRBD1. V was clipped by 5 bases and J by 1 base; unmatched bases: 5. Germline-derived CDR1 and CDR2 are SGHNT and YENEEA. The CDR3 is made up of 15 amino acids. The CDR3 bases are TGTGCCAGCAGCCAAGAGACAGGGGGCACAGATACGCAGTATTTT. Translating gives CASSQETGGTDTQYF. The complete variable domain, with remaining parts taken from reference TRBV11-3 and TRBJ2-3, reads EAGVVQSPRYKIIEKKQPVAFWCNPISGHNTLYWYLQNLGQGPELLIRYENEEAVDDSQLPKDRFSAERLKGVDSTLKIQPAELGDSAVYLCASSQETGGTDTQYFGPGTRLTVL.

The rearrangement links TRBV15 to TRBJ2-7; 10 nucleotides match TRBD1. The CDR3 has 14 amino acids. The germline V gene has CDR1 LNHNV and CDR2 YYDKDF (reference sequence). After removal of 6 bases from V and 3 bases from J, the junction contained 5 bases not matched to a gene. The CDR3 loop is CATSPGQGCYEQYF. CDR3 DNA sequence: TGTGCCACCAGTCCGGGACAGGGGTGCTACGAGCAGTACTTC.

The chain couples TRBV5-1 to TRBJ1-2; no clear D. Germline V gene sequence: CDR1 SGHRS, CDR2 YFSETQ. V lost 4 bases to trimming and J lost 2 bases, with 12 bases between them. The CDR3 has 14 amino acids. CDR3 sequence reads: CASSREGQNYGYTF. As DNA, the CDR3 is TGCGCCAGCAGCCGGGAGGGTCAGAACTATGGCTACACCTTC.

The chain joins TRBV7-9 to TRBJ1-4, with no clear D. Trimming shortened V by 5 bases and J by 8 bases, and 9 bases separated the two germline ends. Germline V CDR1 and CDR2: SEHNR, FQNEAQ (reference sequence). This CDR3 comprises 12 residues. The CDR3 reads CASSPSWEKLFF. CDR3 in DNA: TGTGCCAGCAGCCCAAGCTGGGAAAAACTGTTTTTT.

This clonotype has a count of ten or more. The chain recombines TRBV4-1 with TRBJ2-2; 7 bases agree with TRBD1. The CDR3 is 15 amino acids. Trimming at V came to 4 bases and at J to 1 base, leaving 3 bases not matched to a gene. The germline CDR1 and CDR2 sequences are MGHRA and YSYEKL. The CDR3 nucleotides are TGCGCCAGCAGCCCGCGGACAGGGAACACCGGGGAGCTGTTTTTT. Protein product: CASSPRTGNTGELFF.

CDR3 in amino acids: CAIKASNYGYTF. The CDR3 region has the DNA TGTGCCATTAAGGCTAGTAACTATGGCTACACCTTC. This chain connects TRBV10-3 to TRBJ1-2; D is unclear. The V end was cut by 9 bases, the J end by 1 base, with 9 bases between. CDR1 and CDR2 from the germline V gene are ENHRY and SYGVKD. This CDR3 has 12 amino acids.

V and J are TRBV4-2 and TRBJ2-1; TRBD2 agrees at 9 bases. CDR3 length equals 16 residues. Germline CDR1 is LGHNA and CDR2 is YNFKEQ. V shed 0 bases, J shed 5 bases, and the junction held 5 bases outside the gene matches. CDR3 loop: CASSQDPSGGNNEQFF. DNA for the CDR3: TGTGCCAGCAGCCAAGATCCCAGCGGGGGGAACAATGAGCAGTTCTTC.

This sequence joins TRBV7-9 and TRBJ2-3; 8 bases match TRBD1. The CDR3 is 16 residues long. The germline gives CDR1 SEHNR, CDR2 FQNEAQ (reference sequence). With V trimmed by 7 bases and J by 3 bases, 12 bases remained unmatched. The CDR3 coding sequence is TGTGCCAGCACCTACTGGGGGACAGGAGAAACAGATACGCAGTATTTT. Its translation: CASTYWGTGETDTQYF.

The V call is TRBV15, the J call TRBJ1-2; 9 positions agree with TRBD1. The CDR3 runs to 15 residues. Germline lookup yields CDR1 LNHNV and CDR2 YYDKDF (reference sequence). The V gene end was trimmed by 3 bases and the J gene end by 7 bases; junction bases not matched to a gene: 9. For the CDR3, the DNA is TGTGCCACCAGCAGGCCCGGACAGGGGAAGGGTGGCTACACCTTC. Its translation is CATSRPGQGKGGYTF.

V and J are TRBV24-1 and TRBJ2-1; possibly TRBD1 for D (6 bases). The CDR3 spans 14 residues. Trimming took off 4 bases at V and 0 bases at J, with 6 bases between the two ends. Per germline, CDR1 KGHDR and CDR2 SFDVKD. The CDR3 loop is CATSDRGSYNEQFF. DNA of the CDR3: TGTGCCACCAGTGACAGGGGCTCCTACAATGAGCAGTTCTTC.

CDR3 in DNA: TGTGCCAGCAGCTCCGAGACAGGGAGGAACACTGAAGCTTTCTTT. It is translated as CASSSETGRNTEAFF. The chain employs TRBV7-9 and TRBJ1-1; 7 bases map to TRBD1. The CDR3 has 15 residues. The germline V gene encodes CDR1 SEHNR and CDR2 FQNEAQ (reference sequence). V lost 4 bases to trimming and J lost 1 base; unmatched junction nucleotides: 6. Full variable domain (missing parts from reference TRBV7-9 and TRBJ1-1): DTGVSQNPRHKITKRGQNVTFRCDPISEHNRLYWYRQTLGQGPEFLTYFQNEAQLEKSRLLSDRFSAERPKGSFSTLEIQRTEQGDSAMYLCASSSETGRNTEAFFGQGTRLTVV.

This clonotype was observed a handful of times. This chain joins TRBV20-1 and TRBJ2-5; D is unclear. The CDR3 contains 13 residues. The ends were cut back, 8 bases at V and 7 bases at J, with 20 bases in the middle. Per germline, CDR1 DFQATT and CDR2 SNEGSKA (reference sequence). The CDR3 sequence: CSSGGPTMGTQYF. In nucleotides, the CDR3 is TGCAGTTCCGGTGGGCCCACGATGGGGACCCAGTACTTC.

As concerns this clonotype: At one end the junction does not follow the germline gene, possibly because of a read error. The V and J genes are TRBV7-2 and TRBJ1-4, with 10 bases aligning to TRBD1. This CDR3 is built from 15 residues. From germline, CDR1 is SGHTA and CDR2 FQGNSA. CDR3 bases: TGTGCCAGCAGACGACAGGGGGCTGCTAATGAAAAACGGTTTTTT. Translation gives CASRRQGAANEKRFF.